This T cell receptor beta chain was captured by sequencing in a study of tumor-infiltrating lymphocytes in primary liver carcinoma. Turning to the study itself: Productive TCRbeta reads per sample were roughly 3.65 to 8 million, not differing by tissue.

There are 14 residues in the CDR3. J gave up 3 bases and V 8 bases, and 2 bases lay outside the gene matches. CDR1 and CDR2 (germline): MDHEN, SYDVKM. Co-extracting RNA and DNA was done with about 20-34 mg of unsorted bulk tissue as input. Viable tumor cells exceeded 75% in all tumor samples. As concerns this clonotype: The antigen is not known.

A constant-region primer primed TCR beta cDNA synthesis from 500 to 550 ng of total RNA. Sequencing libraries for TCR beta derived from three nested multiplex PCR rounds that used slightly modified ARM-PCR. The two initial PCR rounds, around 11 cycles each, used TRBV1-TRBV30 forward and C-beta reverse primers. From the multiplex PCR reads, TCRdb called clonotypes with MiXCR, one entry per CDR3 protein. The sample shows about 130,000 distinct CDR3 sequences, roughly three fifths of them seen only once. Findings and caveats of the study: Blood had a significantly lower top-250-clone fraction than tumors did (p = 0.039). A small share of top clones, only about 7-25%, was found in all five tumor regions.

Sequences were obtained from liver tumor tissue from sampling region 3. The subset is: tumor region T3, left-lateral pole. The origin of this receptor is a woman aged 55-70 years with primary liver carcinoma and hepatitis B virus infection. J is TRBJ2-5 and V is TRBV28; the match to TRBD2 covers 14 bases. As DNA, the CDR3 is TGTGCCAGCTCGACTAGCGGGAGGGAAGAGACCCAGTACTTC. Its protein is CASSTSGREETQYF.